This is a list of T cell receptor beta chains from one sample in a study of blood T cell repertoires in COVID-19. Produced via immunoSEQ multiplex PCR; TCRdb's table is partial and in-frame only. The top ten hold approximately 2.4% of the sample, which has approximately 300,000 clones, roughly 86% seen once. Sequencing was done on a sample of PBMCs or T cells enriched from blood (not recorded which). The origin of the receptors is a woman between 18 and 29 years old who had recovered from COVID-19. Both conserved end residues are trimmed from each CDR3.

V,length,CDR3
TRBV5-6,15,ASSLEVRTGPTYEQY
TRBV6-2/TRBV6-3,14,ASSYRGTGGRNEQF
TRBV11-2,13,ASSLGGTVSYEQY
TRBV4-1,13,ASSQPGQGAYEQY
TRBV28,15,ASYSPFRGTSYNEQF
TRBV27,13,ASSLAPLPGTEAF
TRBV12-3/TRBV12-4,11,ASSLGLNTEAF
TRBV4-3,14,ASSHSGTGESYEQY
TRBV29-1,10,SVETGNYGYT
TRBV7-9,12,ASSPPQGWVEQF
TRBV5-1,13,ASRLGQAMNTEAF
TRBV5-6,11,ASSLESSEEQY
TRBV30,12,AWSVVTGNTEAF
TRBV5-5,13,ASSLGAGQGTGYT
TRBV5-1,13,ASSLWTASTDTQY
TRBV4-1,12,ASSQSGGVYGYT
TRBV4-3,13,ASSQGIGRNTEAF
TRBV10-3,12,ATGTGDSNQSQH
TRBV5-1,14,ASSLRLAGGINEQF
TRBV11-3,11,ASSLDIQQKLF
TRBV5-4,10,AMKWGHYGYT
TRBV7-2,13,ASSLSITRGNTIY
TRBV30,13,AWSLGTRGLTEAF
TRBV7-9,10,ASRGGGSEQF
TRBV3-1/TRBV3-2,15,ASSPPQGKLYGDTQY
TRBV27,13,ASTHTRGSTDTQY
TRBV6-1,12,ASSDTGGPDTQY
TRBV6-5,12,ASSFSGTAYGYT
TRBV11-2,10,ASKTGGQGYT
TRBV6-1,14,ASSVPKGGGLNEQF
TRBV19,12,ASRTGATNEKLF
TRBV29-1,12,SVYRQGAGAEQF